This TCR beta chain was observed in a study of T cells after posttransplantation cyclophosphamide. Study-wide findings and caveats: TRB clonality was highly associated with recipient CMV seropositivity and reactivation. Donor-recipient repertoire similarity was low at 1-2 months, rising over year one. Tissue-infiltrating T cells from skin or gut overlapped little with blood T cells.

Here immunoSEQ multiplex PCR was the method, and the copy in TCRdb shows in-frame clones only, minus some. This sample carries 38,000 or so clones, none of them present only once. The CDR3 is 14 residues long. Looked up from germline, CDR1 is SGHAT and CDR2 is FQDESV (reference sequence). The V and J ends lost 2 bases and 0 bases respectively, with 8 bases between them. This related bone marrow graft donor gave peripheral blood on the day of marrow donation. This clone was observed many times. Antigen unknown. This receptor was obtained from a middle-aged man in good health, CMV-negative, and a related stem cell transplant donor. V is TRBV11-1 and J is TRBJ2-7; the D gene is possibly TRBD1 (5 bases). Sequencing input: PBMCs. CDR3 residues: CASSLQGSSYEQYF. CDR3 bases: TGTGCCAGCAGCTTACAGGGTAGCTCCTACGAGCAGTACTTC.